These 10 T cell receptor beta chains originate from one sample sequenced in a study of cytomegalovirus exposure and HLA in healthy donors. Use of 60 Vbeta and 13 Jbeta primers characterized the PCR. Some clones are missing from TCRdb's copy, which holds only in-frame ones; the method was immunoSEQ multiplex PCR. The sample shows under 300,000 clones, 75% to 90% of them seen only once. Sequencing was carried out using PBMCs. Receptors were obtained from a man aged 35 to 55 in good health and CMV-seropositive.

The chain carries TRBV28 and TRBJ2-3; D uncertain. Trimming removed 1 base from V and 5 bases from J, with 16 bases in between. The CDR3 extends over 16 amino acids. Germline CDR1 MDHEN, CDR2 SYDVKM. The CDR3 nucleotides are TGTGCCAGCAGTTTATTCGGCGGAGTGATGGAAGATACGCAGTATTTT. Translation: CASSLFGGVMEDTQYF.

This clone came up once. This same CDR3 is encoded by further DNA sequences in the sample. V and J are TRBV5-1 and TRBJ2-7; D is ambiguous. The V end was cut by 3 bases, the J end by 3 bases, with 4 bases between. CDR1 and CDR2 from the germline V gene are SGHRS and YFSETQ. The CDR3 extends over 11 amino acids. Here the CDR3 DNA reads TGCGCCAGCAGCTCGAGCTACGAGCAGTACTTC. Residues: CASSSSYEQYF. Complete variable domain (other parts from reference TRBV5-1 and TRBJ2-7): KAGVTQTPRYLIKTRGQQVTLSCSPISGHRSVSWYQQTPGQGLQFLFEYFSETQRNKGNFPGRFSGRQFSNSRSEMNVSTLELGDSALYLCASSSSYEQYFGPGTRLTVT.

The J gene is TRBJ2-7, the V gene TRBV5-6, with TRBD2 identical over 8 bases. Looked up from germline, CDR1 is SGHDT and CDR2 is YYEEEE. The V gene end was trimmed by 1 base and the J gene end by 4 bases; junction bases not matched to a gene: 4. This CDR3 has 14 amino acids. CDR3 DNA: TGTGCCAGCAGCTTGAGGACTAGCCGGTACGAGCAGTACTTC. Its protein product is CASSLRTSRYEQYF.

This clone has more than one count but fewer than ten. This chain uses TRBV7-9 with TRBJ2-7; TRBD1 matches at 9 bases. The germline V gene has CDR1 SEHNR and CDR2 FQNEAQ (reference sequence). Trimming cost V 4 bases and J 5 bases; bases outside gene matches: 9. This CDR3 has 15 residues. This CDR3 is CASSSVTGTGNEQYF. The CDR3 DNA sequence: TGTGCCAGCAGCTCAGTAACCGGGACAGGGAACGAGCAGTACTTC.

The CDR3 nucleotides are TGTGCCAGCTCACCAAAGGCGCGGGCCATCACCGGGGAGCTGTTTTTT. This gives the protein CASSPKARAITGELFF. The chain uses TRBV18 and TRBJ2-2; tentative D call: TRBD2 (5 bases). Germline V gives CDR1 KGHSH, CDR2 LQKENI. This CDR3 is built from 16 residues. Trimming removed 2 bases from V and 4 bases from J, with 14 bases in between.

This chain joins TRBV5-8 and TRBJ2-7, with 13 bases fitting TRBD2. Losses at the gene ends were 1 base for V and 4 bases for J; bases not matched to a gene: 2. There are 15 residues in the CDR3. Germline CDR1 and CDR2: SGHTS and YDEGEE. Here the CDR3 DNA reads TGTGCCAGCAGCTTGTGGACTAGCGGGAGTTACGAGCAGTACTTC. It encodes CASSLWTSGSYEQYF.

This rearrangement joins TRBV28 to TRBJ2-7; D may be TRBD1 (7 bases). Germline assignment: CDR1 MDHEN and CDR2 SYDVKM. V lost 4 bases and J lost 7, with 11 bases in between. The CDR3 covers 12 residues. The CDR3 DNA reads as TGTGCCAGCAGTTCGACAGGGAGGGAGCAGTACTTC. Residues: CASSSTGREQYF. The whole variable domain, remainder taken from reference TRBV28 and TRBJ2-7, is DVKVTQSSRYLVKRTGEKVFLECVQDMDHENMFWYRQDPGLGLRLIYFSYDVKMKEKGDIPEGYSVSREKKERFSLILESASTNQTSMYLCASSSTGREQYFGPGTRLTVT.

The genes are TRBV28 and TRBJ1-1, with 10 bases aligning to TRBD1. CDR1 and CDR2 (germline): MDHEN, SYDVKM. This CDR3 has 15 residues. Trimming cost V 5 bases and J 7 bases; bases outside gene matches: 10. CDR3 residues: CASSEPGQGLYEAFF. DNA of the CDR3: TGTGCCAGCAGTGAGCCGGGACAGGGGCTATATGAAGCTTTCTTT.

The rearrangement joins TRBV19 to TRBJ2-7, with 8 bases identical to TRBD2. CDR1 and CDR2 (germline): LNHDA, SQIVND (reference sequence). The CDR3 has 14 amino acids. Trimming removed 2 bases from V and 5 bases from J; junction bases left unmatched: 5. The CDR3 DNA sequence: TGTGCCAGTAGTATAAGCGGGGGTGTCGACGAGCAGTACTTC. Amino acids: CASSISGGVDEQYF.

Written as DNA, the CDR3 is TGTGCCAGCTCACCTGGCCAGGTCGACGAGCAGTACTTC. Its protein is CASSPGQVDEQYF. The V call is TRBV18, the J call TRBJ2-5; D remains unclear. The end of the DNA fits TRBJ2-7 better, so the J call may be wrong. CDR1 and CDR2 from the germline V gene are KGHSH and LQKENI. This CDR3 is built from 13 residues.